Detailed here is one T cell receptor (beta chain). The antigen is not known. The V gene lost 5 bases and the J gene lost 11 bases, with 18 bases spanning the gap. Germline-derived CDR1 and CDR2 are MDHEN and SYDVKM. The CDR3 contains 14 residues. These data are taken from a study of OX40 agonist ivuxolimab in advanced cancers. Only in-frame clones appear in the TCRdb table, and some are missing; sequencing was by immunoSEQ multiplex PCR. The sample consists of 70,000 to 95,000 clones, about 89% of them appearing once. The study's findings and limits: There were, on average, more expanded clones in CD8+ T cells than in CD4+. The 0.1-3.0 mg/kg partial responders had among the lowest clonal expansion. Dose levels from 0.1 to 3.0 mg/kg saw CD4+ and CD8+ blood T cells expand clonally by week 6. Expanded peripheral T-cell antigen specificity went undetermined.

Sequencing was performed on CD4+ or CD8+ T cells sorted from blood, taken in a trial of the OX40 agonist ivuxolimab. The rearrangement links TRBV28 to TRBJ1-4, with D maybe TRBD1 (6 bases). This TCR was recovered from an adult with an advanced solid tumor such as melanoma, head and neck, liver or kidney cancer. The CDR3 loop is CASSGGPTVNKLFF. The CDR3 DNA follows: TGTGCCAGCAGTGGGGGCCCCACGGTTAACAAACTGTTTTTT.